This T cell receptor (beta chain) stems from a study of chronic HIV infection and antiretroviral therapy. The V gene lost 7 bases and the J gene lost 6 bases, with 12 bases spanning the gap. The CDR3 runs to 11 residues. Germline CDR1 SQVTM, CDR2 ANQGSEA. TCRdb reanalysed the 5' RACE reads using MiXCR and keeps one entry per CDR3 protein. The sample shows under 55,000 distinct CDR3 sequences, 15% to 20% of them seen only once. This clonotype was seen more than once but under ten times. The chain recombines TRBV29-1 with TRBJ1-1, with D possibly being TRBD1 (6 bases). Input material: peripheral blood. This TCR derives from an adult who had HIV and had not received antiretroviral therapy, or was an uninfected healthy control (not recorded which). The CDR3 nucleotides are TGCAGCGCCGACAGGAGCGCTGAAGCTTTCTTT. This gives the protein CSADRSAEAFF.